The 3 T cell receptor beta chains reported below all come from one sample, sequenced in a study of T-cell memory formation after mild COVID-19. In TCRdb, the 5' RACE reads were re-called with MiXCR into one record per CDR3 protein. The data hold 300,000 to 400,000 distinct CDR3 sequences, with roughly 13% observed a single time. Specimen: PBMCs or a T cell subset sorted from them (not recorded which). Receptors were obtained from a man between 18 and 35 years old who had mild COVID-19 (a few samples of this study predate the infection). Cell type and time point are not known.

This clonotype has at least ten counts. The chain couples TRBV6-6 to TRBJ2-7; 7 bases map to TRBD1. Germline CDR1 reads MNHNY; CDR2 reads SVGAGI (reference sequence). The V segment lost 6 bases and the J segment 6 bases; nucleotides outside the gene matches: 8. The CDR3 has 13 residues. CDR3 region: CASSPGQILEQYV. CDR3 sequence (DNA): TGTGCCAGCAGCCCGGGACAGATCCTCGAGCAGTACGTC.

This clonotype was seen a few times. The V gene is TRBV18, the J gene TRBJ2-5; TRBD1 might be the D (6 bases). The CDR3 runs 14 residues. Trimming left V 4 bases short and J 4 bases short, with 13 bases between. Germline V gene sequence: CDR1 KGHSH, CDR2 LQKENI. CDR3 protein: CASSREGERETQYF. The CDR3 DNA follows: TGTGCCAGCTCACGAGAGGGGGAGCGAGAGACCCAGTACTTC.

In this sample, this clonotype turned up many times. The DNA for the CDR3 is TGCAGTGCTAGGGCACAAAGCGGGGGGGTCAAAGAGACCCAGTACTTC. Encoded protein: CSARAQSGGVKETQYF. The chain is built from TRBV20-1 and TRBJ2-5; 10 bases fit TRBD2. Germline V gives CDR1 DFQATT, CDR2 SNEGSKA (reference sequence). V lost 3 bases, J lost 3 bases, and 10 bases stayed unmatched. The CDR3 spans 16 residues.